The entry that follows covers one T cell receptor (beta chain) sequence. Expressed TCRB transcripts were sequenced after all isolated RNA was converted to cDNA. The table came from immunoSEQ multiplex PCR; TCRdb's copy has only in-frame clones and leaves some out. The sample lists 900,000 or so clones, roughly 17% occurring once. This sample is drawn from a study of beta chain features in type 1 diabetes. The germline gives CDR1 MNHEY, CDR2 SVGAGI. The CDR3 has 15 amino acids. V lost 0 bases, J lost 6 bases, and 1 base stayed unmatched. Sorted populations all had greater than 95% purity. Sequencing was performed on naive CD4+ T cells from blood. The gene calls are TRBV6-5 and TRBJ2-2, with 10 bases lining up with TRBD1. This TCR came from a woman aged 18-29 years in good health. CDR3 nucleotide sequence: TGTGCCAGCAGTTACTCCGGGACAGGGGCCGGGGAGCTGTTTTTT. It codes for CASSYSGTGAGELFF.